This is a list of T cell receptor beta chains from one sample in a study of cytomegalovirus exposure and HLA in healthy donors. The table came from immunoSEQ multiplex PCR; TCRdb's copy has only in-frame clones and leaves some out. Among over 120,000 clones listed, 70% to 85% were seen once. Material for sequencing was PBMCs. Receptors originate from a woman in her sixties in good health and CMV-seropositive. Both conserved end residues are trimmed from each CDR3. Where a row states a size, it is once, few, many or the class of an expanded clone; other rows omit it.

J: TRBJ2-2; size: few; V: TRBV27; CDR3: ASRDRMGDTGELF
J: TRBJ2-1; size: -; V: TRBV29-1; CDR3: SVADRGTYNEQF
J: TRBJ2-7; size: -; V: TRBV30; CDR3: AWSRSREDEQY
J: TRBJ1-1; size: -; V: TRBV29-1; CDR3: SVEMTRAEAF
J: TRBJ2-7; size: -; V: TRBV6-6; CDR3: ASVDERGIDEQY
J: TRBJ1-2; size: -; V: TRBV28; CDR3: ASSITPGQSYGYT
J: TRBJ2-5; size: -; V: TRBV10-1; CDR3: ASTLEQGARETQY
J: TRBJ2-5; size: once; V: TRBV5-8; CDR3: ASSHRDRDGTQY
J: TRBJ2-6; size: -; V: TRBV27; CDR3: ASSLAHSGANVLT
J: TRBJ1-3; size: -; V: TRBV18; CDR3: ASSDRGPGNTIY
J: TRBJ2-6; size: -; V: TRBV30; CDR3: AWAEVMPSGANVLT
J: -; size: -; V: TRBV4-1; CDR3: ASSQLAGGFYEQY
J: TRBJ2-7; size: few; V: TRBV19; CDR3: ASSSQGNYEQY
J: TRBJ1-2; size: -; V: TRBV6-5; CDR3: ASSYARGYGYT
J: TRBJ2-7; size: once; V: TRBV20-1; CDR3: SAGRHYEQY
J: TRBJ1-1; size: once; V: TRBV27; CDR3: ASALLGGGTEAF
J: -; size: few; V: TRBV4-1; CDR3: ASSISPGYEQY
J: TRBJ2-7; size: -; V: TRBV4-2; CDR3: ASSQEGQVYEQY
J: TRBJ2-1; size: -; V: TRBV6-1; CDR3: ASSVLQPGLAGNEQF
J: TRBJ2-7; size: -; V: TRBV11-1; CDR3: ASSVQGAAYEQY
J: TRBJ2-7; size: -; V: TRBV28; CDR3: ASSPPLAGDEQY
J: TRBJ2-3; size: -; V: TRBV7-3; CDR3: ASSLMGAAPDTQY
J: TRBJ1-5; size: -; V: TRBV29-1; CDR3: SAGQGVNQPQH
J: TRBJ2-1; size: -; V: TRBV7-3; CDR3: ASSLISGGTYNEQF
J: TRBJ2-5; size: -; V: TRBV7-2; CDR3: ASSLVIDRAETQY
J: TRBJ1-2; size: -; V: TRBV27; CDR3: ASSLSHMGGYGYT
J: TRBJ2-7; size: -; V: TRBV27; CDR3: ASRPMDRLGYEQY
J: TRBJ1-4; size: -; V: TRBV28; CDR3: ASSFSRSAAQNEKLF
J: TRBJ1-3; size: -; V: TRBV5-1; CDR3: ASSLRTRGDRDTIY
J: TRBJ2-7; size: -; V: TRBV15; CDR3: ATSREGGGRAYEQY
J: TRBJ2-2; size: -; V: TRBV29-1; CDR3: SVKRSNTGELF
J: TRBJ1-5; size: -; V: TRBV27; CDR3: ASSFIGQGNQPQH
J: TRBJ2-3; size: -; V: TRBV29-1; CDR3: SVEGGAGGQTDTQY
J: TRBJ2-7; size: -; V: TRBV20-1; CDR3: SARDEGEQY
J: TRBJ2-7; size: -; V: TRBV7-2; CDR3: ASSLGAGVDYEQY
J: TRBJ1-1; size: -; V: TRBV20-1; CDR3: GGTLNTEAF
J: TRBJ2-2; size: -; V: TRBV28; CDR3: ASSYQNTGELF
J: TRBJ2-1; size: -; V: TRBV9; CDR3: ASSVGTSYNEQF
J: TRBJ2-4; size: -; V: TRBV5-4; CDR3: ASSPPERDKNIQY
J: TRBJ2-1; size: -; V: TRBV10-3; CDR3: AISEGARYNEQF
J: TRBJ2-7; size: -; V: TRBV2; CDR3: ASSELAGVYEQY
J: TRBJ2-7; size: once; V: TRBV6-1; CDR3: ASRADRPPYEQY
J: TRBJ2-1; size: -; V: TRBV7-3; CDR3: ASSQGPTSSEQF
J: TRBJ2-7; size: -; V: TRBV2; CDR3: ASMYGGPYEQY
J: TRBJ2-3; size: -; V: TRBV7-9; CDR3: ASSPREKRELLGTDTQY
J: TRBJ1-2; size: once; V: TRBV7-9; CDR3: SSRPGQHYGYT
J: TRBJ2-5; size: -; V: TRBV9; CDR3: ASSVGTSGVETQY
J: TRBJ2-7; size: -; V: TRBV28; CDR3: ASSLHLAGPYEQY
J: TRBJ2-1; size: -; V: TRBV27; CDR3: ASSYAGWRERVEQF
J: TRBJ2-3; size: -; V: TRBV10-3; CDR3: AIRKAGGPTDTQY
J: TRBJ2-1; size: -; V: TRBV6-1; CDR3: ASSAKANGTGDNEQF